These 27 T cell receptor beta chains were all obtained from the same sample, sequenced in a study of OX40 agonist ivuxolimab in advanced cancers. Generated by immunoSEQ multiplex PCR, the TCRdb table keeps only in-frame clones and is missing some. Of 45,000 to 70,000 clones in the sample, about 86% are singletons; the top ten hold 0.8% to 1%. The sample in question was CD4+ or CD8+ T cells sorted from blood, obtained in a trial of the OX40 agonist ivuxolimab. The receptors stem from an adult with an advanced solid tumor such as melanoma, head and neck, liver or kidney cancer.

The chain is built from TRBV2 and TRBJ1-1; D ambiguous. The germline gives CDR1 SNHLY, CDR2 FYNNEI. This CDR3 comprises 15 residues. V shed 8 bases and J shed 4 bases, with 20 bases lying between them. In DNA form, the CDR3 reads TGTGCCAGCTATACGGGTGGCCCTCTCGGCACTGAAGCTTTCTTT. It translates to CASYTGGPLGTEAFF.

The CDR3 DNA follows: TGTGCCAGTAGTTTGCGGGGGGTGAGCACTGAAGCTTTCTTT. Translation: CASSLRGVSTEAFF. The genes are TRBV19 and TRBJ1-1; D may be TRBD1 (5 bases). The germline V and J ends were trimmed by 5 bases and 4 bases, with 14 bases remaining between them. Germline loops: CDR1 LNHDA, CDR2 SQIVND (reference sequence). There are 14 residues in the CDR3.

This chain joins TRBV5-1 and TRBJ1-3; D may be TRBD1 (5 bases). V was cut by 4 bases and J by 0 bases, with 14 bases left in between. The CDR3 runs to 16 residues. Germline assignment: CDR1 SGHRS and CDR2 YFSETQ. The DNA of the CDR3 is TGCGCCAGCAGCCTGACAGCCTTTTTCTCTGGAAACACCATATATTTT. It is translated as CASSLTAFFSGNTIYF. Variable domain in full (rest from reference TRBV5-1 and TRBJ1-3): KAGVTQTPRYLIKTRGQQVTLSCSPISGHRSVSWYQQTPGQGLQFLFEYFSETQRNKGNFPGRFSGRQFSNSRSEMNVSTLELGDSALYLCASSLTAFFSGNTIYFGEGSWLTVV.

The rearrangement joins TRBV28 to TRBJ1-1, with D unresolved. Trimming cost V 4 bases and J 7 bases, with 13 bases left between them. CDR3 length: 13 residues. Per germline, CDR1 MDHEN and CDR2 SYDVKM. The CDR3 bases are TGTGCCAGCAGTTATCCGAGAGAGGGTGAAGCTTTCTTT. Encoded protein: CASSYPREGEAFF.

V is TRBV11-1 and J is TRBJ1-1; TRBD1 is a possible D gene (5 bases). The CDR3 is 14 amino acids. CDR1 and CDR2 from the germline V gene are SGHAT and FQDESV (reference sequence). V lost 1 base and J 7 bases, leaving 13 bases between the germline ends. CDR3 nucleotide sequence: TGTGCCAGCAGCTTAGTGGGCAGTACAGGTGAAGCTTTCTTT. Its protein product is CASSLVGSTGEAFF.

This clone has just one count. The V and J genes are TRBV11-2 and TRBJ1-5, with unresolved D. The length of the CDR3 is 13 residues. Trimming stripped 4 bases from V and 3 bases from J, with 7 bases between. CDR1 is SGHAT and CDR2 is FQNNGV in the germline V gene. The CDR3 DNA sequence: TGTGCCAGCAGCTCGAACCCCAATCAGCCCCAGCATTTT. Protein product: CASSSNPNQPQHF.

V is TRBV6-1 and J is TRBJ2-7; 7 positions agree with TRBD1. Losses at the gene ends were 2 bases for V and 3 bases for J; bases not matched to a gene: 1. The CDR3 runs 13 residues. Germline assignment: CDR1 MNHNS and CDR2 SASEGT. In DNA form, the CDR3 reads TGTGCCAGCAGTGAATGGGACAGCTACGAGCAGTACTTC. This translates into CASSEWDSYEQYF.

The chain links TRBV19 to TRBJ1-1; no clear D. CDR1 is LNHDA and CDR2 is SQIVND in the germline V gene (reference sequence). Between the trimmed V and J ends, which lost 6 bases and 0 bases, there was a span of 8 bases. The CDR3 covers 13 residues. The CDR3: CASRPEMNTEAFF. The CDR3, as DNA: TGTGCCAGTAGGCCGGAGATGAACACTGAAGCTTTCTTT.

The V gene is TRBV5-1, the J gene TRBJ2-7, with TRBD1 matching over 8 bases. CDR1 is SGHRS, CDR2 YFSETQ, per germline. There are 17 residues in the CDR3. Germline trimming cut 3 bases from V and 1 base from J; bases unmatched to any gene: 12. The CDR3, as DNA: TGCGCCAGCAGCTCCGACGGACAGGGAAGAAAATCCTACGAGCAGTACTTC. This encodes CASSSDGQGRKSYEQYF.

This clone was observed a single time. The rearrangement links TRBV6-5 to TRBJ1-1; D possibly corresponds to TRBD1 (5 bases). The CDR3 is made up of 15 amino acids. CDR1 and CDR2 (germline): MNHEY, SVGAGI. The ends were cut back, 7 bases at V and 4 bases at J, with 19 bases in the middle. DNA of the CDR3: TGTGCCAGCACTCCCCGCCCCGGGGGTGGCACTGAAGCTTTCTTT. As protein: CASTPRPGGGTEAFF.

J is TRBJ2-3 and V is TRBV7-9, with TRBD1 identical over 12 bases. After removal of 4 bases from V and 4 bases from J, the junction contained 6 bases not matched to a gene. This CDR3 spans 16 amino acids. From germline, CDR1 is SEHNR and CDR2 FQNEAQ (reference sequence). CDR3 nucleotide sequence: TGTGCCAGCAGCTCCGATGGGACAGGGGGCCCAGATACGCAGTATTTT. It translates to CASSSDGTGGPDTQYF.

The chain joins TRBV2 to TRBJ1-6; D unclear. Trimming cost V 6 bases and J 6 bases, with 6 bases left between them. The CDR3 has 12 residues. Germline assignment: CDR1 SNHLY and CDR2 FYNNEI. This CDR3 is CASRGFNSPLHF. The CDR3 DNA reads TGTGCCAGCAGGGGTTTTAATTCACCCCTCCACTTT.

The chain uses TRBV7-9 and TRBJ1-1; D unclear. In germline, CDR1 is SEHNR, CDR2 FQNEAQ (reference sequence). V lost 2 bases and J lost 4, with 5 bases in between. The CDR3 length is 12 residues. CDR3 loop: CASSLLGTEAFF. CDR3 in DNA: TGTGCCAGCAGCTTACTGGGCACTGAAGCTTTCTTT.

J is TRBJ2-7 and V is TRBV5-5, with D unresolved. From germline, CDR1 is SGHKS and CDR2 YYEKEE (reference sequence). This CDR3 region has 15 residues. Trimming removed 4 bases at V and 2 bases at J, with 16 bases between. The CDR3 DNA is TGTGCCAGCAGCCCTGAATTGTCGATAGCCTACGAGCAGTACTTC. It codes for CASSPELSIAYEQYF.

This clone is medium-sized (0.01 to 0.1%) in the sample. V usage is TRBV5-1 and J usage is TRBJ1-2; D uncertain. Deletions cut 4 bases from V and 7 bases from J, with 17 bases between. This CDR3 region has 14 residues. Looked up from germline, CDR1 is SGHRS and CDR2 is YFSETQ. The CDR3: CASSPVRGESGYTF. CDR3 bases: TGCGCCAGCAGCCCAGTTCGGGGAGAATCTGGCTACACCTTC.

This clone was seen only a few times. The J gene is TRBJ2-3, the V gene TRBV19; D is possibly TRBD1 or TRBD2 (5 bases each). The CDR3 has 13 residues. The V gene's germline CDR1 is LNHDA and CDR2 SQIVND (reference sequence). The V and J ends lost 6 bases and 4 bases respectively, with 11 bases between them. CDR3 sequence: CASRDGAPDTQYF. The CDR3 region has the DNA TGTGCCAGTAGGGACGGGGCGCCAGATACGCAGTATTTT.

The chain joins TRBV6-4 to TRBJ2-7; 9 positions agree with TRBD1. The V and J ends lost 6 bases and 3 bases, in that order; junction bases with no gene match: 9. The CDR3 spans 15 residues. Germline CDR1 is MRHNA and CDR2 is SNTAGT. CDR3 coding DNA: TGTGCCAGCAGGGGGTGGGACAGGGTGATCTACGAGCAGTACTTC. Its translation is CASRGWDRVIYEQYF.

V and J are TRBV5-1 and TRBJ2-3, with D hard to call. Trimming pared 0 bases from V and 1 base from J, leaving 6 bases between. CDR3 length equals 14 residues. Germline V gives CDR1 SGHRS, CDR2 YFSETQ. In DNA, the CDR3 is TGCGCCAGCAGCTTGGTCCAGGGCACAGATACGCAGTATTTT. As protein: CASSLVQGTDTQYF.

The CDR3 loop is CASSLGSRGRMNTEAFF. CDR3 bases: TGTGCCAGCAGCTTGGGGAGCAGGGGGCGGATGAACACTGAAGCTTTCTTT. The rearrangement uses TRBV5-5 and TRBJ1-1; 8 bases map to TRBD1. The CDR3 consists of 17 residues. The V gene's germline CDR1 is SGHKS and CDR2 YYEKEE (reference sequence). J gave up 0 bases and V 0 bases, and 7 bases lay outside the gene matches. Combining the CDR3 with reference TRBV5-5 and TRBJ1-1 gives the whole variable domain DAGVTQSPTHLIKTRGQQVTLRCSPISGHKSVSWYQQVLGQGPQFIFQYYEKEERGRGNFPDRFSARQFPNYSSELNVNALLLGDSALYLCASSLGSRGRMNTEAFFGQGTRLTVV.

This sequence joins TRBV27 and TRBJ1-2, with D possibly matching TRBD1 (6 bases). Germline CDR1 and CDR2: MNHEY and SMNVEV (reference sequence). The CDR3 length is 13 residues. Trimming pared 5 bases from V and 6 bases from J, leaving 13 bases between. The CDR3 protein is CASSPRTDHGYTF. For the CDR3, the DNA is TGTGCCAGCAGTCCACGGACAGACCATGGCTACACCTTC.

As concerns this clone: In the same sample, other DNA sequences code for this CDR3. The gene calls are TRBV7-9 and TRBJ2-5; the D is unclear. The CDR3 is 13 residues long. CDR1 and CDR2 (germline): SEHNR, FQNEAQ (reference sequence). Trimming took off 1 base at V and 5 bases at J, with 8 bases between the two ends. The CDR3 is CASSLVLGETQYF. The CDR3 coding sequence is TGTGCCAGCAGCTTAGTATTAGGGGAGACCCAGTACTTC.

This chain joins TRBV18 and TRBJ2-7; possibly TRBD1 for D (6 bases). Per the germline V gene, CDR1 is KGHSH and CDR2 is LQKENI. The CDR3 is made up of 14 amino acids. V shed 3 bases and J shed 5 bases, with 14 bases lying between them. The CDR3 sequence: CASSPGVGADEQYF. The CDR3 coding sequence is TGTGCCAGCTCACCGGGAGTGGGGGCCGACGAGCAGTACTTC. Supplemented by reference TRBV18 and TRBJ2-7, the full variable domain reads NAGVMQNPRHLVRRRGQEARLRCSPMKGHSHVYWYRQLPEEGLKFMVYLQKENIIDESGMPKERFSAEFPKEGPSILRIQQVVRGDSAAYFCASSPGVGADEQYFGPGTRLTVT.

The sample holds one count of this clone. This chain connects TRBV5-5 to TRBJ1-3, with D unclear. The CDR3 totals 15 residues. The V end lost 1 base, the J end lost 0 bases, and 8 bases lay between the germline ends. CDR1 is SGHKS and CDR2 is YYEKEE in the germline V gene (reference sequence). Here the CDR3 DNA reads TGTGCCAGCAGCTTGTTAACGAGCTCTGGAAACACCATATATTTT. Translated, it gives CASSLLTSSGNTIYF.

The V and J genes are TRBV12-5 and TRBJ2-7; weak D call: TRBD1 (5 bases). V shed 2 bases and J shed 5 bases, with 16 bases lying between them. The CDR3 runs 15 residues. Germline V gene lookup returns CDR1 LGHNT and CDR2 FRNRAP. The CDR3 reads CASGLLGVRPHEQYF. The CDR3, as DNA: TGTGCTAGTGGTTTGCTAGGGGTAAGGCCCCACGAGCAGTACTTC.

The chain recombines TRBV27 with TRBJ2-1; tentative D call: TRBD1 (5 bases). CDR1 and CDR2 from the germline V gene are MNHEY and SMNVEV (reference sequence). The CDR3 runs 15 residues. V lost 8 bases, J lost 4 bases, and 18 bases lay in between. The CDR3 region is CASARDRVPYNEQFF. The CDR3 DNA follows: TGTGCCAGCGCCCGAGACAGAGTCCCATACAATGAGCAGTTCTTC.

In this sample, this clone turned up once. The CDR3 region is CAISGGGGETQYF. The CDR3 DNA reads as TGTGCCATCAGTGGGGGTGGGGGAGAGACCCAGTACTTC. The rearrangement links TRBV10-3 to TRBJ2-5; D may be TRBD1 or TRBD2 (5 bases each). The ends were cut back, 4 bases at V and 4 bases at J, with 10 bases in the middle. The CDR3 length is 13 residues. Per the germline V gene, CDR1 is ENHRY and CDR2 is SYGVKD.

There are a few counts of this clone. The chain links TRBV5-1 to TRBJ2-4; D uncertain. Per the germline V gene, CDR1 is SGHRS and CDR2 is YFSETQ. The CDR3 loop spans 15 amino acids. V lost 1 base to trimming and J lost 5 bases, with 13 bases between them. CDR3 amino acids: CASSLLGLGENIQYF. The CDR3 DNA sequence: TGCGCCAGCAGCTTGTTAGGGTTAGGAGAAAACATTCAGTACTTC. Based on the CDR3 plus reference TRBV5-1 and TRBJ2-4, the full variable domain is KAGVTQTPRYLIKTRGQQVTLSCSPISGHRSVSWYQQTPGQGLQFLFEYFSETQRNKGNFPGRFSGRQFSNSRSEMNVSTLELGDSALYLCASSLLGLGENIQYFGAGTRLSVL.